This T cell receptor beta chain is drawn from a study of blood T cell repertoires in COVID-19. Study-level background: Material from acute and convalescent COVID-19 was sourced from the United States, Italy and Spain. T cells, B-cell-depleted T cells, or PBMCs supplied cDNA or gDNA.

Study processing details: By means of reference gene primer amplification, nucleated cell counts were estimated. The data were produced by immunoSEQ multiplex PCR, yet TCRdb's version contains in-frame clones alone and is incomplete. Clone size and V and J calls were adopted from that table, with D and trimming inferred from the DNA. The sample holds around 260,000 clones, about 85% seen once. The material sequenced was peripheral blood. This receptor was taken from a man in his fifties or sixties who had recovered from COVID-19.

CDR3 in amino acids: CAISESRGTNYGYTF. The CDR3 DNA follows: TGTGCCATCAGTGAGTCGCGAGGTACTAACTATGGCTACACCTTC. The V and J genes are TRBV10-3 and TRBJ1-2; D not resolved. The CDR3 contains 15 residues. Germline CDR1 is ENHRY and CDR2 is SYGVKD. V shed 0 bases and J shed 0 bases, with 8 bases lying between them.